Below, 27 T cell receptor beta chains from the same sample are listed, as sequenced in a study of early T cells in non-severe SARS-CoV-2 infection. From the 5' RACE reads, TCRdb called clonotypes with MiXCR, one entry per CDR3 protein. Among several thousand distinct CDR3 sequences listed, about 5% were seen once. Sequenced input: whole blood. These TCRs come from an adult who was a healthcare worker with PCR-confirmed SARS-CoV-2 infection or an uninfected control (not recorded which).

This clonotype was observed many times. The rearrangement uses TRBV6-6 and TRBJ1-4; D is possibly TRBD1 (6 bases). The CDR3 consists of 19 residues. Trimming cost V 6 bases and J 4 bases, with 27 bases left between them. Germline CDR1 reads MNHNY; CDR2 reads SVGAGI (reference sequence). CDR3 loop: CASRDLGGHSQDGNEKLFF. As DNA, the CDR3 is TGTGCCAGCAGGGACCTTGGGGGGCACTCCCAGGATGGTAATGAAAAACTGTTTTTT.

Ten or more counts support this clonotype. This chain connects TRBV6-2 or TRBV6-3 to TRBJ2-5; TRBD1 agrees at 7 bases. The CDR3 runs 18 residues. The trim removed 3 bases at V and 5 bases at J, leaving 18 bases unmatched. The germline gives CDR1 MNHEY, CDR2 SVGEGT. The CDR3 is CASSYFLGQVAGLETQYF. Written as DNA, the CDR3 is TGTGCCAGCAGTTATTTCCTAGGACAGGTGGCCGGATTGGAGACCCAGTACTTC.

This clonotype was seen repeatedly, ten times or more. The V call is TRBV19, the J call TRBJ2-3; 13 bases match TRBD2. The CDR3 runs to 15 residues. V lost 6 bases to trimming and J lost 4 bases; unmatched junction nucleotides: 4. Germline CDR1 and CDR2: LNHDA and SQIVND (reference sequence). CDR3: CASRETSGRSDTQYF. In DNA, the CDR3 is TGTGCCAGTAGGGAGACTAGCGGGAGGTCAGATACGCAGTATTTT.

This clonotype counts as medium-sized. CDR3 in amino acids: CASGPSTPQHF. The CDR3 DNA sequence: TGTGCCTCGGGACCTTCCACCCCCCAGCATTTT. The genes are TRBV6-5 and TRBJ1-5; D possibly corresponds to TRBD1 (5 bases). Germline V gene sequence: CDR1 MNHEY, CDR2 SVGAGI. This CDR3 spans 11 amino acids. Deletions cut 11 bases from V and 10 bases from J, with 15 bases between.

In this sample, this clonotype turned up many times. The J gene is TRBJ1-2, the V gene TRBV27; TRBD1 matches at 8 bases. This CDR3 is built from 14 residues. Germline trimming cut 5 bases from V and 4 bases from J; bases unmatched to any gene: 6. Germline values: CDR1 MNHEY, CDR2 SMNVEV (reference sequence). CDR3 bases: TGTGCCAGCAGTGCTCGGACAGGGAGCTATGGCTACACCTTC. Amino acid sequence: CASSARTGSYGYTF.

In this sample, this clonotype is medium-sized (0.01 to 0.1%). The genes are TRBV12-3 or TRBV12-4 and TRBJ2-1, with D unresolved. CDR3 size: 11 residues. The ends were cut back, 2 bases at V and 8 bases at J, with 4 bases in the middle. As DNA, the CDR3 is TGTGCCAGCAGTTTATATGATGAGCAGTTCTTC. Its protein product is CASSLYDEQFF.

This clonotype was seen repeatedly, ten times or more. The rearrangement joins TRBV2 to TRBJ2-2; perhaps TRBD2 as D (5 bases). Trimming removed 6 bases at V and 6 bases at J, with 11 bases between. The CDR3 is 13 residues long. From germline, CDR1 is SNHLY and CDR2 FYNNEI. The CDR3 region has the DNA TGTGCCAGCAGGGTCACTAGTTCCGGGGAGCTGTTTTTT. This sequence encodes CASRVTSSGELFF. Supplemented by reference TRBV2 and TRBJ2-2, the full variable domain reads EPEVTQTPSHQVTQMGQEVILRCVPISNHLYFYWYRQILGQKVEFLVSFYNNEISEKSEIFDDQFSVERPDGSNFTLKIRSTKLEDSAMYFCASRVTSSGELFFGEGSRLTVL.

This clonotype is labeled as medium-sized. The chain uses TRBV20-1 and TRBJ2-1; 9 bases align to TRBD2. This CDR3 spans 19 amino acids. Trimming removed 5 bases from V and 4 bases from J; junction bases left unmatched: 21. CDR1 is DFQATT and CDR2 is SNEGSKA in the germline V gene (reference sequence). CDR3 nucleotide sequence: TGCAGTGCTGACCTCTTAGCGGGAGAAGATGGGAAGGGATACAATGAGCAGTTCTTC. Translating gives CSADLLAGEDGKGYNEQFF.

This clonotype was detected ten times or more. This rearrangement joins TRBV11-2 to TRBJ2-7; weak D call: TRBD2 (6 bases). CDR3 length: 16 residues. Germline V gene sequence: CDR1 SGHAT, CDR2 FQNNGV. Trimming removed 0 bases from V and 4 bases from J, with 16 bases in between. In DNA form, the CDR3 reads TGTGCCAGCAGCTTAGATGTCGTCACGGGAGTTTACGAGCAGTACTTC. This gives the protein CASSLDVVTGVYEQYF.

In its sample, this clonotype was seen many times. The rearrangement links TRBV29-1 to TRBJ1-4; D perhaps matches TRBD1 (5 bases). The V end was cut by 6 bases, the J end by 4 bases, with 12 bases between. The germline V gene has CDR1 SQVTM and CDR2 ANQGSEA. This CDR3 spans 13 amino acids. DNA of the CDR3: TGCAGCGTCGCCGGGGGGGGTAATGAAAAACTGTTTTTT. Residues: CSVAGGGNEKLFF.

Ten or more counts support this clonotype. The rearrangement uses TRBV27 and TRBJ2-2; D tentatively reads TRBD1 or TRBD2 (6 bases each). V shed 0 bases and J shed 0 bases, with 8 bases lying between them. There are 16 residues in the CDR3. Per the germline V gene, CDR1 is MNHEY and CDR2 is SMNVEV (reference sequence). The CDR3 sequence: CASSLSGGANTGELFF. Here the CDR3 DNA reads TGTGCCAGCAGTTTATCCGGGGGCGCGAACACCGGGGAGCTGTTTTTT.

By sample fraction, this clonotype is medium-sized. V usage is TRBV24-1 and J usage is TRBJ2-3, with 7 bases fitting TRBD2. Germline CDR1 reads KGHDR; CDR2 reads SFDVKD. This CDR3 comprises 12 residues. V lost 7 bases, J lost 4 bases, and 1 base stayed unmatched. The DNA of the CDR3 is TGTGCCACCAGCAGCGGGGCAGATACGCAGTATTTT. It specifies CATSSGADTQYF.

This clonotype is medium-sized by share. This rearrangement joins TRBV19 to TRBJ1-2; D not certain. From germline, CDR1 is LNHDA and CDR2 SQIVND (reference sequence). The CDR3 extends over 14 amino acids. V was clipped by 1 base and J by 3 bases, with 9 bases between them. The DNA for the CDR3 is TGTGCCAGTAGTATAGGGGTCCGGGACTATGGCTACACCTTC. It specifies CASSIGVRDYGYTF.

By share, this clonotype ranks as medium-sized. The gene calls are TRBV20-1 and TRBJ1-2; 7 positions agree with TRBD1. V was pared by 3 bases and J by 2 bases, with 3 bases of the junction left unmatched. CDR3 length: 13 amino acids. From germline, CDR1 is DFQATT and CDR2 SNEGSKA (reference sequence). The CDR3 region is CSARQGVNYGYTF. In nucleotides, the CDR3 is TGCAGTGCTAGGCAGGGGGTAAACTATGGCTACACCTTC.

This clonotype was observed at least ten times. V and J are TRBV29-1 and TRBJ2-1; no clear D. V lost 3 bases and J 10 bases, leaving 10 bases between the germline ends. This CDR3 region has 11 residues. CDR1 SQVTM and CDR2 ANQGSEA come from the germline V gene. The CDR3 loop is CSVDRLVEQFF. In DNA, the CDR3 is TGCAGCGTTGACCGGTTAGTGGAGCAGTTCTTC.

This clonotype is medium-sized. The rearrangement uses TRBV15 and TRBJ2-5; D possibly corresponds to TRBD1 (5 bases). Germline lookup yields CDR1 LNHNV and CDR2 YYDKDF (reference sequence). The CDR3 loop spans 14 amino acids. The V and J ends lost 0 bases and 5 bases respectively, with 10 bases between them. The DNA for the CDR3 is TGTGCCACCAGCAGAGATCTTTCAGGGGAGACCCAGTACTTC. This codes for CATSRDLSGETQYF.

This clonotype is medium-sized within its sample. The chain carries TRBV28 and TRBJ2-1; 7 bases agree with TRBD2. The trim removed 6 bases at V and 15 bases at J, leaving 11 bases unmatched. The CDR3 is made up of 12 amino acids. Germline CDR1 reads MDHEN; CDR2 reads SYDVKM. The CDR3: CASSDTSDTRFF. CDR3 in DNA: TGTGCCAGCAGCGATACTAGCGACACGAGGTTCTTC.

This clonotype was seen ten or more times. The rearrangement links TRBV7-6 to TRBJ2-1; 7 bases align to TRBD2. There are 15 residues in the CDR3. In germline, CDR1 is SGHVS, CDR2 FNYEAQ. J lost 7 bases, V lost 1 base, and 7 bases had no gene match. Written as DNA, the CDR3 is TGTGCCAGCAGCTTAGTCCTGGGGAGGGGAAATGAGCAGTTCTTC. Amino acids: CASSLVLGRGNEQFF.

By sample fraction, this clonotype is medium-sized. The chain combines TRBV7-7 with TRBJ2-3, with D hard to call. CDR1 and CDR2 (germline): SSHAT, FNYEAQ (reference sequence). The V end lost 5 bases, the J end lost 0 bases, and 12 bases lay between the germline ends. The CDR3 covers 15 residues. DNA of the CDR3: TGTGCCAGCAGCCCAGGAGATATTAGCACAGATACGCAGTATTTT. The encoded protein is CASSPGDISTDTQYF.

This clonotype was observed many times. The chain links TRBV11-2 to TRBJ2-7; TRBD2 is a possible D gene (6 bases). Germline loops: CDR1 SGHAT, CDR2 FQNNGV. V dropped 6 bases and J dropped 4 bases, with 19 bases sitting between them. The CDR3 is made up of 15 amino acids. In nucleotides, the CDR3 is TGTGCCAGCAGGCCAATCCGGGACTCACGATACGAGCAGTACTTC. As protein: CASRPIRDSRYEQYF.

This clonotype showed up many times. The rearrangement links TRBV28 to TRBJ1-4; tentative D call: TRBD1 (6 bases). Germline V gene sequence: CDR1 MDHEN, CDR2 SYDVKM. The germline V and J ends were trimmed by 3 bases and 8 bases, with 19 bases remaining between them. The CDR3 spans 16 residues. Here the CDR3 reads CASSLGDTGGWEKLFF. The DNA for the CDR3 is TGTGCCAGCAGTTTGGGGGACACCGGGGGATGGGAAAAACTGTTTTTT.

This clonotype was counted many times. The chain combines TRBV20-1 with TRBJ1-5; 7 bases map to TRBD1. The length of the CDR3 is 16 residues. The J segment lost 0 bases and the V segment lost 3 bases, leaving 8 bases of the junction unmatched. Germline-derived CDR1 and CDR2 are DFQATT and SNEGSKA (reference sequence). As DNA, the CDR3 is TGCAGTGCTAGGCTAGGGGGCCTTTATAGCAATCAGCCCCAGCATTTT. Amino acids: CSARLGGLYSNQPQHF.

This clonotype was seen repeatedly, ten times or more. The rearrangement uses TRBV24-1 and TRBJ2-7, with a tentative D call TRBD1 (6 bases). The CDR3 consists of 15 residues. In germline, CDR1 is KGHDR, CDR2 SFDVKD. Trimming removed 5 bases from V and 2 bases from J, with 15 bases in between. The CDR3 DNA follows: TGTGCCACCAGTGGTACAGGGAGTAATGCCTACGAGCAGTACGTC. Translating gives CATSGTGSNAYEQYV.

The chain carries TRBV3-1 and TRBJ2-5; no reliable D call. Trimming stripped 1 base from V and 13 bases from J, with 16 bases between. The CDR3 sequence is 13 residues long. Germline V gene lookup returns CDR1 LGHDT and CDR2 YNNKEL (reference sequence). In DNA, the CDR3 is TGTGCCAGCAGCCAAGGCTACTCCGCGAGGAGGTACTTC. This codes for CASSQGYSARRYF.

This clonotype is medium-sized (0.01 to 0.1%) in the sample. CDR3 region: CASSLNGVYGYTF. The CDR3 coding sequence is TGTGCCAGCAGTTTAAATGGGGTCTATGGCTACACCTTC. J is TRBJ1-2 and V is TRBV12-3 or TRBV12-4, with no clear D. Trimming took off 2 bases at V and 4 bases at J, with 8 bases between the two ends. The CDR3 is 13 amino acids.

V gene TRBV6-2 or TRBV6-3 combines with J gene TRBJ2-2; no firm D call. This CDR3 region has 15 residues. Germline V gene lookup returns CDR1 MNHEY and CDR2 SVGEGT. V lost 3 bases and J lost 2, with 10 bases in between. CDR3 bases: TGTGCCAGCAGTTATATAAGACAAAACACCGGGGAGCTGTTTTTT. It translates to CASSYIRQNTGELFF.

This clonotype was counted at least ten times. As DNA, the CDR3 is TGCAGTGCTAGAGATTGGTCGGGTAAAAACACCGGGGAGCTGTTTTTT. It specifies CSARDWSGKNTGELFF. V usage is TRBV20-1 and J usage is TRBJ2-2; D ambiguous. CDR3 size: 16 residues. V lost 0 bases and J 2 bases, leaving 13 bases between the germline ends. Looked up from germline, CDR1 is DFQATT and CDR2 is SNEGSKA (reference sequence).